The clone carrying this T cell receptor beta chain was found many times. What it binds is not known. Collected material from alopecia areata patients comprised lesional scalp punch biopsies and peripheral blood. The data belong to a study of CD8+ T cells in alopecia areata. Notes on the study in general: Patients shared TCRs less clearly than mice did, possibly for HLA-related reasons. The study also sequences resident alphabeta T cells of normal skin in scalp samples. An increase in clonality over normal scalp was evident in lesional scalp, especially alopecia totalis/universalis.

Germline lookup yields CDR1 SNHLY and CDR2 FYNNEI. Trimming cost V 0 bases and J 7 bases; bases outside gene matches: 8. The CDR3 has 15 residues. After isolation, RNA underwent reverse transcription to generate cDNA as the sequencing template. Data came from immunoSEQ multiplex PCR; TCRdb stores just in-frame clones and leaves some out. Counted here are under 65,000 clones, roughly two fifths occurring once; the ten biggest clones make up roughly 50%. The chain links TRBV2 to TRBJ2-7; TRBD1 matches 8 bases. This clonotype originated in a human donor with alopecia areata. Input material: NKG2D-low CD8+ T cells sorted from blood. The CDR3 coding sequence is TGTGCCAGCAGTGAAGCTGACAGGGGCGCGGATGAGCAGTACTTC. Amino acids: CASSEADRGADEQYF. Full variable domain (outside the CDR3, taken from reference TRBV2 and TRBJ2-7): EPEVTQTPSHQVTQMGQEVILRCVPISNHLYFYWYRQILGQKVEFLVSFYNNEISEKSEIFDDQFSVERPDGSNFTLKIRSTKLEDSAMYFCASSEADRGADEQYFGPGTRLTVT.